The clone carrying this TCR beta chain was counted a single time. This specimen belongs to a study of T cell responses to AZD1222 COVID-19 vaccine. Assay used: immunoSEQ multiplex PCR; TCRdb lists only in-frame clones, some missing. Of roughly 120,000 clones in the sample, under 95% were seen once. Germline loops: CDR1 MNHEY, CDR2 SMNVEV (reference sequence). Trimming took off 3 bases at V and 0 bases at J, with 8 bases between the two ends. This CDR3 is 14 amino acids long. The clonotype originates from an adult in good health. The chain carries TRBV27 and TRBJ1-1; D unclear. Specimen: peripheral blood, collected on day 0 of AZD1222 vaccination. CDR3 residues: CASSFGGLNTEAFF. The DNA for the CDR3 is TGTGCCAGCAGTTTCGGAGGGTTGAACACTGAAGCTTTCTTT.